The rows below give T cell receptor beta chains drawn from one sample of a study of blood T cell repertoires in COVID-19. Measured with immunoSEQ multiplex PCR; TCRdb has only the in-frame clones, and not every one. Here the sample spans under 150,000 clones, around 86% being singletons. Specimen: PBMCs or T cells enriched from blood (not recorded which). These receptors were collected from a man between 25 and 39 years old who had recovered from COVID-19. CDR3s include the opening cysteine and the closing phenylalanine or tryptophan. The D gene is left open where the match is weak. Size tells how often a clone was seen (once, few, many) or the class of an expanded clone, and some rows leave it out.

CDR3 length | D gene | clone size | J gene | V gene | CDR3 protein | CDR3 DNA
15 | . | . | TRBJ1-1 | TRBV7-3 | CASSSIGGRRSEAFF | TGTGCCAGCAGCTCAATCGGGGGGAGGAGGTCTGAAGCTTTCTTT
14 | . | . | TRBJ2-1 | TRBV14 | CASSQDEGRNEQFF | TGTGCCAGCAGCCAAGATGAGGGGAGGAATGAGCAGTTCTTC
15 | . | . | TRBJ1-3 | TRBV18 | CASSPPAGREGTIYF | TGTGCCAGCTCACCACCGGCGGGACGGGAAGGCACCATATATTTT
12 | . | . | TRBJ1-5 | TRBV15 | CATSTGNQPQHF | TGTGCCACCTCAACGGGTAACCAGCCCCAGCATTTT
17 | . | . | TRBJ2-6 | TRBV7-6 | CASSPKAGLSGANVLTF | TGTGCCAGCAGCCCTAAAGCGGGCCTCTCTGGGGCCAACGTCCTGACTTTC
16 | . | . | TRBJ1-3 | TRBV27 | CASSLSGQRSGNTIYF | TGTGCCAGCAGTTTATCCGGACAGCGCTCTGGAAACACCATATATTTT
18 | . | . | TRBJ1-5 | TRBV19 | CASSPPDWEAKGNQPQHF | TGTGCCAGTAGTCCCCCCGACTGGGAGGCGAAAGGCAATCAGCCCCAGCATTTT
14 | . | . | TRBJ1-1 | TRBV19 | CASSEGGGQSEAFF | TGTGCCAGTAGTGAAGGAGGCGGCCAATCTGAAGCTTTCTTT
13 | TRBD2 | once | TRBJ2-5 | TRBV3-1/TRBV3-2 | CASNLAVGGTQYF | TGTGCCAGTAATCTAGCGGTCGGGGGGACCCAGTACTTC
15 | . | . | TRBJ2-7 | TRBV3-1/TRBV3-2 | CASSQPTENSYEQYF | TGTGCCAGCAGCCAACCTACAGAGAACTCCTACGAGCAGTACTTC
15 | . | . | TRBJ1-2 | TRBV11-2 | CASSPLTGLNYGYTF | TGTGCCAGCAGTCCCCTGACAGGCCTTAACTATGGCTACACCTTC
14 | . | . | TRBJ1-1 | TRBV6-1 | CASSEGQGSTEAFF | TGTGCCAGCAGTGAAGGGCAGGGGAGCACTGAAGCTTTCTTT
15 | . | . | TRBJ1-1 | TRBV2 | CASIKSRTINTEAFF | TGTGCCAGCATTAAGTCCCGGACAATCAACACTGAAGCTTTCTTT
16 | TRBD2 | . | TRBJ2-2 | TRBV7-6 | CASSLVLAGAAGELFF | TGTGCCAGCAGCTTAGTACTAGCGGGGGCGGCCGGGGAGCTGTTTTTT
16 | TRBD2 | . | TRBJ2-3 | TRBV25-1 | CASSPLAGGGADTQYF | TGTGCCAGCAGTCCCCTAGCGGGGGGCGGAGCAGATACGCAGTATTTT
19 | TRBD1 | once | TRBJ1-5 | TRBV19 | CASSHDGTGYRYSNQPQHF | TGTGCCAGTAGTCACGACGGGACAGGGTACCGCTATAGCAATCAGCCCCAGCATTTT